The present T cell receptor beta chain was sequenced within a study of blood T cell repertoires in COVID-19. The CDR3 totals 15 residues. Germline CDR1 reads SGDLS; CDR2 reads YYNGEE. V lost 3 bases and J lost 4; bases outside the gene matches: 6. Produced via immunoSEQ multiplex PCR; TCRdb's table is partial and in-frame only. The table lists around 290,000 clones, 86% of them singletons. The sequenced sample was PBMCs or T cells enriched from blood (not recorded which). The receptor comes from a young woman who had recovered from COVID-19. The V call is TRBV9, the J call TRBJ1-1; 10 bases fit TRBD1. CDR3: CASSALGTGATEAFF. In DNA, the CDR3 is TGTGCCAGCAGCGCCCTTGGGACAGGGGCCACTGAAGCTTTCTTT. The full variable domain, in which reference TRBV9 and TRBJ1-1 provide the parts outside the CDR3, is DSGVTQTPKHLITATGQRVTLRCSPRSGDLSVYWYQQSLDQGLQFLIQYYNGEERAKGNILERFSAQQFPDLHSELNLSSLELGDSALYFCASSALGTGATEAFFGQGTRLTVV.